The clone carrying this TCR beta chain was counted at least ten times. The junction and the germline gene differ at one end; a read error may be behind it. CDR1 is SGHTA, CDR2 FQGNSA, per germline. The CDR3 is 14 residues long. MiXCR, run by TCRdb on the RT-PCR reads, gives a single entry per CDR3 protein. This table has roughly 650,000 distinct CDR3 sequences, roughly 15% appearing once. The data were taken from a study of response to subunit inactivated influenza vaccine. The genes are TRBV7-2 and TRBJ2-7; D unresolved. This sample comprised PBMCs from blood, obtained approximately 15 days before vaccination. This clonotype originated in a middle-aged man who received an inactivated influenza vaccine. CDR3 in amino acids: CASSLAGSTYEQYF. CDR3 coding DNA: TGTGCCAGCAGTTTAGCTGGCAGCACCTACGAGCAGTACTTC.